This T cell receptor beta chain was sequenced during a study of blood T cell repertoires in COVID-19. The CDR3 is 17 amino acids. Germline CDR1 and CDR2: MNHEY and SVGEGT. Germline trimming cut 0 bases from V and 4 bases from J; bases unmatched to any gene: 6. Method: immunoSEQ multiplex PCR; TCRdb's copy keeps in-frame clones and lacks some. The sample includes fewer than 250,000 clones, around 84% of them seen just once. This receptor was identified in a man younger than 45 with active or convalescent COVID-19. Material: peripheral blood. The chain links TRBV6-2 or TRBV6-3 to TRBJ1-5; 10 positions agree with TRBD1. CDR3 protein: CASSYSTGGSPNQPQHF. DNA of the CDR3: TGTGCCAGCAGTTACTCGACAGGGGGCTCCCCTAATCAGCCCCAGCATTTT.